Following are 8 T cell receptor beta chains from one sample sequenced in a study of molecular identifiers for immune sequencing clone quantification. Each CDR3 protein gets one entry after TCRdb re-called the PCR reads with MiXCR. This sample has about 640,000 distinct CDR3 sequences; nearly 20% occur once, and the top ten carry under 0.95%. Sequenced material: naive CD8+ T cells from blood, with Jurkat cell RNA spiked in. As to subset: FACS-sorted CD8+CD4-CCR7+CD45RA+ naive T cells. The receptor set was obtained from a human donor in good health. Some libraries in this study had Jurkat cell RNA spiked in.

This clonotype was counted many times. This chain connects TRBV20-1 to TRBJ2-7; 10 bases line up with TRBD2. The length of the CDR3 is 15 residues. Per the germline V gene, CDR1 is DFQATT and CDR2 is SNEGSKA (reference sequence). Trimming at V came to 6 bases and at J to 5 bases, leaving 13 bases not matched to a gene. The CDR3 DNA follows: TGCAGTGCCCAGCCCCTAAGCGGGGGGGCCCACGAGCAGTACTTC. It is translated as CSAQPLSGGAHEQYF.

A note on this clonotype: One end of the junction is discordant with germline, which a read error may explain. The chain combines TRBV6-6 with TRBJ2-3; D gene unclear. The CDR3 length is 12 residues. Germline V gene data show CDR1 as MNHNY and CDR2 as SVGAGI (reference sequence). The DNA for the CDR3 is TGTGCCGGCAGCCTCTTAACAGATACGCAGTATTTT. Translated: CAGSLLTDTQYF.

With respect to this clonotype: A clone one base away is much larger, so this may be a read error. The chain uses TRBV18 and TRBJ2-7, with TRBD2 matching 10 bases. Germline CDR1 is KGHSH and CDR2 is LQKENI. CDR3 length: 13 residues. CDR3 nucleotides: TGTGGCAGCTCACCTAGCGGGAGTCTTGAGCAGTACTTC. As protein: CGSSPSGSLEQYF.

The rearrangement uses TRBV7-9 and TRBJ2-3; D perhaps matches TRBD1 (5 bases). The DNA end favors TRBJ1-5, so the J call may be wrong. Germline V lookup: CDR1 SEHNR, CDR2 FQNEAQ (reference sequence). The CDR3 covers 13 residues. The CDR3 sequence: CASSGVSTDTQHF. CDR3 sequence (DNA): TGTGCCAGCTCGGGGGTAAGCACAGATACGCAGCATTTT.

This chain joins TRBV28 and TRBJ2-7, with a weak D call TRBD1 (5 bases). CDR1 is MDHEN and CDR2 is SYDVKM in the germline V gene. Deletions cut 1 base from V and 4 bases from J, with 14 bases between. This CDR3 region has 15 residues. The CDR3 sequence: CASSLYRQGAYEQYF. CDR3 coding DNA: TGTGCCAGCAGTTTATATAGGCAGGGTGCATACGAGCAGTACTTC.

This clonotype appeared many times. The chain carries TRBV6-2 or TRBV6-3 and TRBJ1-3; unclear D gene. The germline V and J ends were trimmed by 10 bases and 3 bases, with 10 bases remaining between them. The germline V gene has CDR1 MNHEY and CDR2 SVGEGT. This CDR3 comprises 12 residues. Here the CDR3 DNA reads TGTGCCACCGAGACCCTTGGAAACACCATATATTTT. This translates into CATETLGNTIYF.

This clonotype was seen ten or more times. The V gene is TRBV28, the J gene TRBJ2-7, with 7 bases aligning to TRBD2. This CDR3 contains 16 residues. Germline CDR1 and CDR2: MDHEN and SYDVKM. The V gene end was trimmed by 0 bases and the J gene end by 0 bases; junction bases not matched to a gene: 5. In DNA form, the CDR3 reads TGTGCCAGCAGTTTATGGCCTAGCGGTAGCTCCTACGAGCAGTACTTC. Translation gives CASSLWPSGSSYEQYF.

This clonotype was seen repeatedly, ten times or more. V is TRBV4-3 and J is TRBJ2-3; D is uncertain. The CDR3 sequence is 13 residues long. Between the trimmed V and J ends, which lost 5 bases and 4 bases, there was a span of 10 bases. Germline V gene sequence: CDR1 LGHNA, CDR2 YSLEER. In nucleotides, the CDR3 is TGCGCCAGCAGCGACCGCAAGGCAGATACGCAGTATTTT. The encoded protein is CASSDRKADTQYF.